A selection of T cell receptor beta chains follows, all from one sample in a study of OX40 agonist ivuxolimab in advanced cancers. Sequencing was performed with immunoSEQ multiplex PCR; in TCRdb, only in-frame clones are kept and a portion is missing. Counted here are 60,000 to 65,000 clones, under 95% occurring once; the ten biggest clones make up approximately 0.64%. The sequencing here drew on CD4+ or CD8+ T cells sorted from blood, taken in a trial of the OX40 agonist ivuxolimab. Every receptor here comes from an adult with an advanced solid tumor such as melanoma, head and neck, liver or kidney cancer. Both conserved end residues are part of each CDR3. Fields, in order: CDR3 protein, CDR3 DNA, V gene, clone size, D gene, J gene. D genes are given only for firm matches. Only part of the rows carry a size: once, few, many, or a class if the clone is expanded.

CAISDWGDTQYF,TGTGCCATCAGTGATTGGGGAGATACGCAGTATTTT,TRBV10-3,NA,NA,TRBJ2-3
CASRPPNSYEQYF,TGTGCCAGCAGACCACCTAACTCCTACGAGCAGTACTTC,TRBV6-1,NA,NA,TRBJ2-7
CASSPGLADNEQFF,TGTGCCAGCAGCCCAGGACTAGCGGACAATGAGCAGTTCTTC,TRBV11-2,NA,TRBD2,TRBJ2-1
CATRGGRGELFF,TGTGCCACTCGGGGGGGGCGAGGGGAGCTGTTTTTT,TRBV11-2,NA,TRBD2,TRBJ2-2
CASSLTHGTFYGYTF,TGTGCCAGCAGTCTAACACACGGGACGTTCTATGGCTACACCTTC,TRBV6-1,NA,NA,TRBJ1-2
CASSYASGYEQYF,TGTGCCAGCAGTTACGCTAGCGGGTACGAGCAGTACTTC,TRBV6-5,once,TRBD2,TRBJ2-7
CAISEGTSGTYEQYF,TGTGCCATCAGTGAGGGGACTAGCGGGACATACGAGCAGTACTTC,TRBV10-3,NA,TRBD2,TRBJ2-7
CASSSHGQGNAAGQYF,TGTGCCAGCAGCTCACACGGACAGGGCAACGCGGCAGGGCAGTACTTC,TRBV7-3,NA,TRBD1,TRBJ2-7
CASSLYYNEQFF,TGTGCCAGCAGTTTATATTACAATGAGCAGTTCTTC,TRBV27,NA,NA,TRBJ2-1
CASSEVYRGTNYTF,TGTGCCAGCAGTGAAGTGTACAGGGGGACCAACTACACCTTC,TRBV6-5,few,TRBD1,TRBJ1-2
CASSAGRGGRDTQYF,TGTGCCAGTAGTGCGGGCCGAGGTGGGCGAGATACGCAGTATTTT,TRBV19,NA,NA,TRBJ2-3
CASSLGAGGMNTEAFF,TGCGCCAGCAGCTTGGGAGCAGGGGGGATGAACACTGAAGCTTTCTTT,TRBV5-1,NA,TRBD1,TRBJ1-1
CASSLGVGGRPYNEQFF,TGTGCCAGCAGCTTAGGGGTCGGAGGGAGGCCCTACAATGAGCAGTTCTTC,TRBV7-2,NA,NA,TRBJ2-1
CAWSVRRREIGGEQFF,TGTGCCTGGAGTGTAAGACGGCGGGAGATAGGTGGTGAGCAGTTCTTC,TRBV30,NA,TRBD2,TRBJ2-1
CASSAGTRGHEQYF,TGTGCCAGCTCTGCCGGGACTAGGGGCCACGAGCAGTACTTC,TRBV19,NA,TRBD2,TRBJ2-7
CATSIDGDSNQPQHF,TGTGCCACCAGCATAGACGGGGATAGCAATCAGCCCCAGCATTTT,TRBV15,NA,NA,TRBJ1-5
CAISYLGEYNEQFF,TGTGCCATCAGCTATCTGGGAGAGTACAATGAGCAGTTCTTC,TRBV10-3,NA,NA,TRBJ2-1
CATSRDVATGGNEQFF,TGTGCCACCAGCAGAGACGTCGCGACAGGGGGAAATGAGCAGTTCTTC,TRBV15,NA,TRBD1,TRBJ2-1
CASSLASEETQYF,TGTGCCAGCAGCTTAGCTAGCGAAGAGACCCAGTACTTC,TRBV11-3,NA,NA,TRBJ2-5
CSVSRQDGTDTQYF,TGCAGCGTTTCTAGACAGGACGGCACAGATACGCAGTATTTT,TRBV29-1,NA,NA,TRBJ2-3
CASSPQGSGNTIYF,TGCGCCAGCAGCCCCCAGGGTTCAGGAAACACCATATATTTT,TRBV5-1,NA,NA,TRBJ1-3
CASKPTGGLDEQYF,TGTGCCAGCAAACCGACAGGGGGTCTGGACGAGCAGTACTTC,TRBV2,NA,TRBD1,TRBJ2-7
CASGRLAGNEQFF,TGTGCCAGTGGGAGACTAGCGGGAAATGAGCAGTTCTTC,TRBV19,NA,TRBD2,TRBJ2-1
CAISESGGYTF,TGTGCCATCAGTGAGTCGGGTGGCTACACCTTC,TRBV10-3,NA,NA,TRBJ1-2
CASSDRQGLSTDTQYF,TGTGCCAGCAGTGACCGACAGGGCCTGAGCACAGATACGCAGTATTTT,TRBV6-4,once,TRBD1,TRBJ2-3
CASTLRLDTQYF,TGTGCCAGCACCCTTCGGTTGGATACGCAGTATTTT,TRBV5-8,NA,NA,TRBJ2-3
CASSYYPGQGADEQYF,TGCGCCAGCAGCTACTACCCGGGACAGGGGGCTGATGAGCAGTACTTC,TRBV5-1,NA,TRBD1,TRBJ2-7
CAWTPGTVISYEQYF,TGTGCCTGGACCCCCGGGACAGTTATCTCCTACGAGCAGTACTTC,TRBV30,NA,TRBD1,TRBJ2-7
CASSPDGGRNTEAFF,TGTGCCAGCTCACCAGACGGGGGGCGGAACACTGAAGCTTTCTTT,TRBV18,NA,NA,TRBJ1-1